This T cell receptor (beta chain) was recovered during a study of blood T cell repertoires in COVID-19 (dated by TCRdb to 2018 to 2021). In the study overall: Samples from collaborators originated in the United States, Italy and Spain and spanned both the acute and convalescent phases of COVID-19. The material from the prospective study consisted of cDNA or gDNA derived from T cells, B-cell-depleted T cells, or PBMCs. Deeply sampled blood TCRbeta repertoires from subjects exposed to, actively infected with, or recovered from COVID-19 were included in the dataset. The repertoires were released in a freely available public database intended as a resource for research on the immune response to SARS-CoV-2. The samples were drawn from two sources: the first 160 participants of the ongoing ImmuneRACE study, and 1,254 subjects contributed by 6 global collaborators. Sample metadata almost always included a de-identified subject ID, COVID-19 status, age in years and sex. Where HLA class I and class II types were available, the types were taken from metadata supplied by the sample provider, not from assay-based typing. Beyond this particular receptor, the publication reports: The quantity of clinical and demographic metadata differed by source and by participant and was supplied without curation.

About this clone itself: Its antigen is still unknown. Base quality data are lacking; no much larger clone is found one base away.

CDR1 and CDR2 were assigned from the germline V gene (reference sequence) as LGHDT and YNNKEL. V loses 5 bases at its end and J loses 0 bases; junction bases beyond the gene matches: 0. Its CDR3 holds 14 amino acids, cysteine through phenylalanine. The read is trimmed to its CDR3 DNA, 42 bases read in frame from base 1. Each collaborating institution followed its own protocols to collect whole blood in K2EDTA tubes. For TCRbeta analysis, collaborators shipped samples in one of three forms: frozen whole blood, isolated PBMCs, or DNA extracted from either of those sample types. TCRbeta CDR3 regions were amplified from genomic DNA using the immunoSEQ Assay, a bias-controlled multiplex PCR. The study's own analysis went as follows. Nucleated cell counts per sample were estimated from amplification of reference gene primers within the assay. To quantify the absolute abundance of each unique TCRbeta CDR3 rearrangement, sequence reads were collapsed and filtered. For each sample, productive Simpson clonality was calculated as the square root of Simpson's diversity index over productive rearrangements. The clones in this table, taken by TCRdb from immuneACCESS, are in-frame only. Not every clone is retained; where verified, under half of the shortfall comes from an unresolved V gene, and the cause of the rest is unknown. D and trimming were read from the DNA, whereas the V and J calls and clone size are those reported in that table. Within this sample are around 330,000 clones, with 85% to 90% of them counted one time only. The ten largest account for 3% to 4% of the sample.

The TCR comes from a woman aged 50 to 60 with active or convalescent COVID-19. Recombination linked TRBV3-1 (or the pseudogene TRBV3-2) to TRBJ2-2; TRBD2 aligns with 7 central bases. The sequencing input was peripheral blood. The CDR3 protein is CASSGLANTGELFF. The sequenced DNA: TGTGCCAGCAGCGGACTAGCGAACACCGGGGAGCTGTTTTTT.